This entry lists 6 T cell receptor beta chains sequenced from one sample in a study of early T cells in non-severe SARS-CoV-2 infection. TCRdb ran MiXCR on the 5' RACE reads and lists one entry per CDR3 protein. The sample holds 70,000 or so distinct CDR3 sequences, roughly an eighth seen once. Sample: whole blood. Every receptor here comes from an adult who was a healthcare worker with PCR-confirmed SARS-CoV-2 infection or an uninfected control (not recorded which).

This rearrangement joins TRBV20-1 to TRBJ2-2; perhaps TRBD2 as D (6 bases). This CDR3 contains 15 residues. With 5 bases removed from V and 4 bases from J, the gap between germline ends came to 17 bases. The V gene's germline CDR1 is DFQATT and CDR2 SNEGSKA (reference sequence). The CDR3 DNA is TGCAGTGCTCCCGGAGGGCCCCGGAGCACCGGGGAGCTGTTTTTT. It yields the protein CSAPGGPRSTGELFF.

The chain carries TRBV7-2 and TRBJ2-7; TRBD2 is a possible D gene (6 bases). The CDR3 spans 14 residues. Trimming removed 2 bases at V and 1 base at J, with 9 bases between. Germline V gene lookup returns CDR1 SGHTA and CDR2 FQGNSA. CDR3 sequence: CASSLSAGSYEQYF. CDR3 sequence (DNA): TGTGCCAGCAGCTTAAGCGCGGGATCCTACGAGCAGTACTTC.

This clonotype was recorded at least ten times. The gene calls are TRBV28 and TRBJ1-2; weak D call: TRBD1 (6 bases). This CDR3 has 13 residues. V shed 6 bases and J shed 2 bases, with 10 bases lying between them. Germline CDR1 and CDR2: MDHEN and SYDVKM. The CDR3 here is CASRAQGNYGYTF. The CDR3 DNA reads TGTGCCAGCAGGGCACAGGGAAACTATGGCTACACCTTC.

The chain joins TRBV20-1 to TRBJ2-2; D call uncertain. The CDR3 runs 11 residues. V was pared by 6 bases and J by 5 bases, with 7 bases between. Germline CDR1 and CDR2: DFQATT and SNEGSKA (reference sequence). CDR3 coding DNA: TGCAGTGCCCGCAGGACCGGGGAGCTGTTTTTT. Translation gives CSARRTGELFF.

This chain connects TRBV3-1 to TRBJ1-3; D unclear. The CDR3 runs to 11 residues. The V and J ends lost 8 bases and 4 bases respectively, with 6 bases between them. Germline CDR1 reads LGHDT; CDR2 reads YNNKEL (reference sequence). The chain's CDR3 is CASENGNTIYF. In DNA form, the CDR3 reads TGTGCCAGCGAAAACGGAAACACCATATATTTT.

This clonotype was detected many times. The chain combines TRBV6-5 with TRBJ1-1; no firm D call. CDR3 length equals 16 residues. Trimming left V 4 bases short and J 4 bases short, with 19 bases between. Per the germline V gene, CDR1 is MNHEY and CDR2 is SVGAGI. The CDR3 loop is CASSSLNPRAGTEAFF. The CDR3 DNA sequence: TGTGCCAGCAGTTCTCTCAACCCCCGGGCTGGCACTGAAGCTTTCTTT.